These T cell receptor beta chains were read from a single sample in a study of cytomegalovirus exposure and HLA in healthy donors. Sequencing was performed with immunoSEQ multiplex PCR; in TCRdb, only in-frame clones are kept and a portion is missing. The table includes around 100,000 clones, 74% detected once. The sequenced sample was PBMCs. These receptors all stem from a man between 45 and 60 years old in good health and CMV-seropositive. Each CDR3 is given without its conserved first and last residue. D genes are given only for firm matches.

v_gene,j_gene,d_gene,len,CDR3aa
TRBV5-1,TRBJ2-7,TRBD1,14,ASSLDRGRPAYEQY
TRBV5-1,TRBJ1-1,TRBD1,15,ASSPVTGTGMNTEAF
TRBV11-2,TRBJ2-1,-,15,ASSQSRQASTYNEQF
TRBV12-5,TRBJ1-5,-,18,ASGPTPKPPSQVGNQPQH
TRBV10-1,TRBJ1-2,-,11,ASSESAGDGYT
TRBV5-4,TRBJ2-2,TRBD2,17,ASSLALAGGPLNTGELF
TRBV7-7,TRBJ2-2,-,13,ASSLIAGSTGELF
TRBV9,TRBJ2-1,-,14,ASSVGWGEGARGQF
TRBV7-8,TRBJ1-5,-,16,ASSLTGRRTYSNQPQH
TRBV27,TRBJ1-1,-,11,ASSPRSNTEAF
TRBV14,TRBJ1-6,-,13,ASSRMMAGNSPLH
TRBV4-1,TRBJ1-5,-,13,ASSQAHGLNQPQH
TRBV5-4,TRBJ2-7,TRBD2,13,ASSSGAGGGYEQY
TRBV29-1,TRBJ1-2,TRBD1,11,SVTTGAPYGYT
TRBV11-2,TRBJ1-1,-,14,ASSPSEGGATTEAF
TRBV19,TRBJ2-2,TRBD2,14,ASSMSGREYTGELF
TRBV6-1,TRBJ1-2,-,13,ASSEHLGQGYGYT
TRBV10-3,TRBJ1-2,-,11,AISETANYGYT
TRBV14,TRBJ1-5,-,14,ASSPRHRPLIQPQH
TRBV10-3,TRBJ2-1,TRBD2,14,AISRLAGESYNEQF
TRBV5-4,TRBJ2-7,TRBD1,12,ASSGGQGAGEQY
TRBV10-3,TRBJ1-6,TRBD1,15,ATKGRPGTGTDSPLH
TRBV12-5,TRBJ2-5,TRBD2,15,ASGLTTSGRSLETQY
TRBV5-1,TRBJ2-7,-,12,ASSLEGISYEQY
TRBV4-1,-,-,12,ASSQQGWSYEQY
TRBV7-8,TRBJ1-1,-,11,ASSFYLREAAF
TRBV5-4,TRBJ1-2,TRBD1,12,ASRRAGTDYGYT
TRBV2,TRBJ1-2,TRBD1,13,ASRKTGGGIGGYT
TRBV19,TRBJ2-1,TRBD2,15,ASSTSRGGRLRNEQF